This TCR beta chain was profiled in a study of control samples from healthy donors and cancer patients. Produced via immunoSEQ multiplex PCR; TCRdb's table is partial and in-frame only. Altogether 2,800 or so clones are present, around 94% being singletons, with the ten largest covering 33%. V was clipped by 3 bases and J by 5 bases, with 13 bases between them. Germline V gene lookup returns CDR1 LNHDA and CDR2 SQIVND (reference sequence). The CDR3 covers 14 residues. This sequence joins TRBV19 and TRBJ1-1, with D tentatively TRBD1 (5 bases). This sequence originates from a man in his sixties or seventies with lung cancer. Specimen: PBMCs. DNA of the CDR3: TGTGCCAGTAGTATGGGCAGGGTGCGTACTGAAGCTTTCTTT. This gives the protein CASSMGRVRTEAFF.